What follows are 19 T cell receptor beta chains derived from one specimen sequenced in a study of blood T cells in healthy people across ages. A second PCR, run for about 7 to 11 cycles, used a sample-barcoded 5' primer plus a J-beta primer mix. One entry per CDR3 protein, called by TCRdb with MiXCR from the 5' RACE reads. The sample has roughly 640,000 distinct CDR3 sequences, approximately 30% seen once. Source material: blood. Receptors originate from a woman at least 80 years old in good health.

Turning to this clonotype: Being one base from a much bigger clone, this may be a read error. V usage is TRBV7-8 and J usage is TRBJ1-2, with a tentative D call TRBD1 (6 bases). This CDR3 is 13 amino acids long. Germline CDR1 reads SGHVS; CDR2 reads FQNEAQ. The CDR3, as DNA: TGTACCAGCAGCCCACAGGGCCACTATGGCTACACCTTC. It encodes CTSSPQGHYGYTF.

With respect to this clonotype: One junction end does not reproduce the germline sequence, and a read error may be involved. The J gene is TRBJ1-1, the V gene TRBV5-1; no reliable D call. The V gene's germline CDR1 is SGHRS and CDR2 YFSETQ. The CDR3 contains 14 residues. CDR3 sequence: CATSYGGGNTEAFF. The CDR3 bases are TGCGCCACCAGCTATGGAGGCGGGAACACTGAAGCTTTCTTT.

This clonotype was detected many times. The chain is built from TRBV6-6 and TRBJ1-6; 8 bases are a match to TRBD1. This CDR3 region has 14 residues. Germline CDR1 MNHNY, CDR2 SVGAGI (reference sequence). J lost 7 bases, V lost 6 bases, and 5 bases had no gene match. The CDR3 region is CASRHRGDNSPLHF. The CDR3, as DNA: TGTGCCAGCAGACACAGGGGGGACAATTCACCCCTCCACTTT.

About this clonotype: A read error may explain this, as a much larger clone is one base away. The genes are TRBV6-2 or TRBV6-3 and TRBJ2-1; D may be TRBD2 (7 bases). The DNA end favors TRBJ2-7, so the J call may be wrong. CDR1 is MNHEY, CDR2 SVGEGT, per germline. The CDR3 is 16 amino acids. The chain's CDR3 is CASSSARGHSYNEQYF. The CDR3 DNA follows: TGTGCCAGCAGTTCCGCGCGGGGGCACTCCTACAATGAGCAGTACTTC.

Of note for this clonotype: It may be a read error: a sequence one base away is much more abundant. The chain combines TRBV5-1 with TRBJ2-7, with D possibly TRBD1 on 5 matching bases. V lost 0 bases and J 7 bases, leaving 14 bases between the germline ends. This CDR3 is built from 14 residues. Per germline, CDR1 SGHRS and CDR2 YFSETQ. The CDR3 region is CASSLGQYYNEQYF. CDR3 nucleotide sequence: TGCGCCAGCAGCTTGGGACAGTACTACAATGAGCAGTACTTC.

This clonotype turned up a few times. This chain links TRBV7-2 with TRBJ1-1; D not certain. The V gene's germline CDR1 is SGHTA and CDR2 FQGNSA. V gave up 9 bases and J gave up 1 base, with 21 bases separating them. The CDR3 covers 16 residues. The DNA of the CDR3 is TGTGCCAGTGCTTTGAGAGGCGGAGAATGGAACACTGAAGCTTTCTTT. Encoded protein: CASALRGGEWNTEAFF.

Points on this clonotype: Possible read error: a much larger clone is one base away. The final CDR3 position lacks the conserved phenylalanine or tryptophan, pointing to a likely read error. The chain links TRBV7-6 to TRBJ2-1, with no clear D. Germline loops: CDR1 SGHVS, CDR2 FNYEAQ. Between the trimmed V and J ends, which lost 1 base and 5 bases, there was a span of 9 bases. The CDR3 is made up of 14 amino acids. The CDR3 reads CASSLGAANNEQFS. In DNA, the CDR3 is TGTGCCAGCAGCTTAGGGGCAGCCAACAATGAGCAGTTCTCC.

Regarding this clonotype: A read error may be the cause here, since a much bigger clone is one base away. The chain recombines TRBV5-5 with TRBJ2-7; tentative D call: TRBD1 (6 bases). The V end was cut by 0 bases, the J end by 7 bases, with 17 bases between. Germline lookup yields CDR1 SGHKS and CDR2 YYEKEE (reference sequence). This CDR3 comprises 15 residues. CDR3 sequence: CASSLVPGAANEQYF. CDR3 bases: TGTGCCAGCAGCTTGGTCCCAGGGGCGGCAAATGAGCAGTACTTC.

This clonotype was counted a few times. It may be a read error: a sequence one base away is much more abundant. This chain connects TRBV15 to TRBJ2-1, with TRBD2 as a possible D gene (5 bases). Germline-derived CDR1 and CDR2 are LNHNV and YYDKDF (reference sequence). This CDR3 is built from 15 residues. Trimming took 7 bases from V and 7 from J, leaving 20 bases between them. CDR3 DNA: TGTGCCACCAACCCCCGGGAAGGGTGGAGGAATGAGCAGTTCTTC. This gives the protein CATNPREGWRNEQFF.

The V and J genes are TRBV20-1 and TRBJ2-7, with D perhaps matching TRBD1 (6 bases). The V gene lost 5 bases and the J gene lost 6 bases, with 20 bases spanning the gap. In germline, CDR1 is DFQATT, CDR2 SNEGSKA (reference sequence). The CDR3 is 14 residues long. In DNA form, the CDR3 reads TGCAGTGCTGTAGAGGTCGGGACATCGCCCGAGCAGTACTTC. This translates into CSAVEVGTSPEQYF.

As regards this clonotype: A much larger clone is a single base away; this may be a read error. The chain is built from TRBV18 and TRBJ2-4, with D perhaps matching TRBD1 (6 bases). The CDR3 consists of 15 residues. The V end was cut by 2 bases, the J end by 13 bases, with 21 bases between. CDR1 is KGHSH, CDR2 LQKENI, per germline. CDR3 in amino acids: CASSPGSQRGWEQYF. DNA for the CDR3: TGTGCCAGCTCACCAGGGAGCCAAAGGGGGTGGGAGCAGTACTTC.

This clonotype was found many times. This sequence joins TRBV9 and TRBJ1-6, with 7 bases aligning to TRBD1. Trimming removed 2 bases from V and 6 bases from J; junction bases left unmatched: 2. Germline-derived CDR1 and CDR2 are SGDLS and YYNGEE. The CDR3 runs 14 residues. The CDR3 protein is CASSVRGLNSPLHF. The CDR3 DNA reads TGTGCCAGCAGCGTGAGGGGGCTTAATTCACCCCTCCACTTT.

This clonotype showed up just once. A much larger clone differs from this one at a single base, so this may be a read error. This chain uses TRBV11-1 with TRBJ2-1, with D unresolved. The CDR3 totals 15 residues. The germline V gene encodes CDR1 SGHAT and CDR2 FQDESV (reference sequence). The CDR3 protein is CASSLLLASGNGQFF. Here the CDR3 DNA reads TGTGCCAGCAGCTTATTGTTAGCCTCTGGTAATGGGCAGTTCTTC. Full variable domain (missing parts from reference TRBV11-1 and TRBJ2-1): EAEVAQSPRYKITEKSQAVAFWCDPISGHATLYWYRQILGQGPELLVQFQDESVVDDSQLPKDRFSAERLKGVDSTLKIQPAELGDSAMYLCASSLLLASGNGQFFGPGTRLTVL.

In its sample, this clonotype was seen many times. The chain has TRBV28 and TRBJ1-2; D gene uncertain. This CDR3 comprises 12 residues. V gave up 2 bases and J gave up 8 bases, with 9 bases separating them. CDR1 is MDHEN, CDR2 SYDVKM, per germline. The CDR3 DNA is TGTGCCAGCAGTTTACACAGTGGCGGCTACACCTTC. This translates into CASSLHSGGYTF.

In the case of this clonotype: A much larger clone differs by one base, so this may be a read error. The rearrangement links TRBV7-7 to TRBJ2-1, with 8 bases fitting TRBD2. Germline lookup yields CDR1 SSHAT and CDR2 FNYEAQ (reference sequence). There are 14 residues in the CDR3. The CDR3 DNA is TGTGCTAGCAGCTTAGCGGGGCGGAGCAATGAGCAGTTCTTC. Translated, it gives CASSLAGRSNEQFF.

Regarding this clonotype: A read error may account for a junction end that differs from germline. The V and J genes are TRBV4-2 and TRBJ1-4, with 9 bases aligning to TRBD1. The CDR3 sequence is 16 residues long. Germline V gene data show CDR1 as LGHNA and CDR2 as YNFKEQ. The CDR3 protein is CASSQELQGAKEKLFF. CDR3 coding DNA: TGTGCCAGCAGCCAAGAGCTACAGGGGGCTAAAGAAAAACTGTTTTTT.

The CDR3 reads CASSPRTDNEQFF. The CDR3 nucleotides read TGCGCCAGCAGCCCCCGGACGGACAATGAGCAGTTCTTC. The chain carries TRBV23-1 and TRBJ2-1; D is unclear. TRBV23-1 is flagged as an ORF with uncertain function. The length of the CDR3 is 13 residues. Trimming stripped 6 bases from V and 5 bases from J, with 11 bases between.

J is TRBJ1-2 and V is TRBV7-9; D possibly corresponds to TRBD1 (6 bases). CDR1 and CDR2 (germline): SEHNR, FQNEAQ (reference sequence). V lost 2 bases and J 0 bases, leaving 16 bases between the germline ends. There are 17 residues in the CDR3. The CDR3 spells CASSLYDRRASNYGYTF. DNA for the CDR3: TGTGCCAGCAGCTTATATGACAGGCGGGCATCTAACTATGGCTACACCTTC.

This clonotype turned up a few times. The junction and the germline gene differ at one end; a read error may be behind it. The chain links TRBV3-1 to TRBJ2-7; TRBD2 aligns across 8 bases. Per the germline V gene, CDR1 is LGHDT and CDR2 is YNNKEL (reference sequence). The CDR3 consists of 15 residues. CDR3 bases: TGTGCCAACAGCCCGGCGCGGGGGGCGAACTACGAGCAGTACTTC. Translated: CANSPARGANYEQYF.